This T cell receptor (beta chain) was observed in a study of shared clonotypes between healthy human individuals. Of note for this clone: The antigen remains unidentified. Because the CDR3 is missing its conserved closing phenylalanine or tryptophan, this is likely a read error.

Study outcomes and limitations: Enrolling few donors narrowed the genetic and exposure-history diversity that was represented.

The CDR3 totals 15 residues. V was clipped by 3 bases and J by 8 bases; unmatched bases: 12. Germline CDR1 and CDR2: KGHSH and LQKENI. Deep level was the assay's run setting. Ten immunoSEQ deep assay plates were used by the authors to sequence unsorted PBMC DNA. Method: immunoSEQ multiplex PCR; TCRdb's copy keeps in-frame clones and lacks some. Of roughly 500,000 clones listed, more than 75% are singletons. The specimen was PBMCs. V usage is TRBV18 and J usage is TRBJ1-2; 7 nucleotides match TRBD1. The TCR comes from a woman aged 35 to 49 in good health. Some clones in this sample may be carry-over from other donors' samples. The DNA for the CDR3 is TGTGCCAGCTCACCGCCCCTTACAGGGGCTGAAGGCTACACCCTC. This encodes CASSPPLTGAEGYTL.